Presented here are 31 T cell receptor beta chains from one specimen sequenced in a study of T cell changes during pregnancy in multiple sclerosis. The assay was immunoSEQ multiplex PCR, and TCRdb's table has in-frame clones only and misses some. The sample lists 72,000 or so clones; 85% to 95% were seen once. Material: peripheral blood, obtained in the second trimester of pregnancy. The receptors shown here come from a female donor with multiple sclerosis, enrolled in a pregnancy study.

The rearrangement links TRBV2 to TRBJ2-1, with 9 bases lining up with TRBD2. Germline CDR1 SNHLY, CDR2 FYNNEI. This CDR3 region has 15 residues. V lost 3 bases, J lost 8 bases, and 8 bases stayed unmatched. The CDR3 spells CASSDVVAGEYEQFF. The CDR3 coding sequence is TGTGCCAGCAGTGACGTAGTAGCGGGGGAATATGAGCAGTTCTTC.

V usage is TRBV6-1 and J usage is TRBJ2-1; 10 bases map to TRBD2. The trim removed 6 bases at V and 4 bases at J, leaving 3 bases unmatched. The CDR3 extends over 14 amino acids. The germline CDR1 and CDR2 sequences are MNHNS and SASEGT. CDR3 region: CASRLAGYYNEQFF. In DNA form, the CDR3 reads TGTGCCAGCAGACTAGCGGGGTATTACAATGAGCAGTTCTTC.

The chain is built from TRBV7-2 and TRBJ2-7, with 8 bases lining up with TRBD2. Germline lookup yields CDR1 SGHTA and CDR2 FQGNSA. The CDR3 has 14 residues. V lost 5 bases and J lost 11; bases outside the gene matches: 14. The CDR3 here is CASSLGGGWGAEYF. In DNA, the CDR3 is TGTGCCAGCAGCCTCGGGGGGGGCTGGGGGGCGGAGTACTTC.

The chain links TRBV5-1 to TRBJ2-3; D remains unclear. The CDR3 runs to 17 residues. V was clipped by 4 bases and J by 2 bases, with 20 bases between them. Germline-derived CDR1 and CDR2 are SGHRS and YFSETQ. CDR3 nucleotide sequence: TGCGCCAGCAGCCTTACGGCGCATTCGGGTTCCACAGATACGCAGTATTTT. Protein product: CASSLTAHSGSTDTQYF.

The chain carries TRBV10-3 and TRBJ1-4; possibly TRBD1 for D (6 bases). Trimming took 6 bases from V and 6 from J, leaving 11 bases between them. The germline V gene has CDR1 ENHRY and CDR2 SYGVKD. The CDR3 is made up of 13 amino acids. CDR3 nucleotides: TGTGCCATCAGCCCGGCAGGGGATGAAAAACTGTTTTTT. Its translation: CAISPAGDEKLFF.

The chain couples TRBV6-1 to TRBJ2-1, with a possible D match to TRBD2 (5 bases). CDR1 MNHNS and CDR2 SASEGT come from the germline V gene. The CDR3 totals 15 residues. The V end was cut by 3 bases, the J end by 3 bases, with 12 bases between. The CDR3 nucleotides read TGTGCCAGCAGTGATTGGTCCGGGGACTACAATGAGCAGTTCTTC. This codes for CASSDWSGDYNEQFF.

The V gene is TRBV4-1, the J gene TRBJ1-1; maybe TRBD1 (5 bases). The CDR3 runs to 17 residues. Germline V gene data show CDR1 as MGHRA and CDR2 as YSYEKL. Trimming stripped 2 bases from V and 10 bases from J, with 26 bases between. The CDR3: CASSQPTWGSSGWGAFF. The CDR3 DNA reads TGCGCCAGCAGCCAACCGACCTGGGGCAGTAGTGGTTGGGGAGCTTTCTTT.

The CDR3 reads CASTLSGGATDTQYF. CDR3 bases: TGTGCCAGCACCCTTAGCGGGGGGGCTACAGATACGCAGTATTTT. The chain carries TRBV9 and TRBJ2-3; 11 bases are a match to TRBD2. J gave up 3 bases and V 6 bases, and 6 bases lay outside the gene matches. The CDR3 contains 15 residues. Per the germline V gene, CDR1 is SGDLS and CDR2 is YYNGEE.

This chain uses TRBV11-2 with TRBJ2-1, with unresolved D. The germline V gene encodes CDR1 SGHAT and CDR2 FQNNGV. The CDR3 extends over 14 amino acids. With 2 bases removed from V and 0 bases from J, the gap between germline ends came to 5 bases. CDR3 protein: CASSLISSYNEQFF. The CDR3 bases are TGTGCCAGCAGCTTAATTAGCTCCTACAATGAGCAGTTCTTC.

The genes are TRBV4-1 and TRBJ2-7, with 8 bases identical to TRBD1. This CDR3 has 16 residues. With 3 bases clipped from V and 4 bases from J, the junction kept 11 bases outside the gene matches. Germline V lookup: CDR1 MGHRA, CDR2 YSYEKL. The CDR3 DNA reads as TGCGCCAGCAGCCACCCCCAGGACAGGGTGGAATACGAGCAGTACTTC. This gives the protein CASSHPQDRVEYEQYF.

The V gene is TRBV28, the J gene TRBJ1-3; D unresolved. There are 13 residues in the CDR3. Germline assignment: CDR1 MDHEN and CDR2 SYDVKM. Trimming shortened V by 11 bases and J by 1 base, and 12 bases separated the two germline ends. CDR3 nucleotides: TGTGCCGTTTCCGTTTTTTCTGGAAACACCATATATTTT. As protein: CAVSVFSGNTIYF.

This clone has just one count. The chain joins TRBV29-1 to TRBJ2-1; 9 bases fit TRBD1. Germline-derived CDR1 and CDR2 are SQVTM and ANQGSEA. Trimming at V came to 1 base and at J to 0 bases, leaving 4 bases not matched to a gene. The CDR3 extends over 16 amino acids. In DNA, the CDR3 is TGCAGCGTTGAAGGAGGACAGGGGAGCTCCTACAATGAGCAGTTCTTC. Translated, it gives CSVEGGQGSSYNEQFF.

The rearrangement links TRBV5-1 to TRBJ1-2; TRBD1 agrees at 11 bases. This CDR3 is built from 14 residues. Losses at the gene ends were 4 bases for V and 6 bases for J; bases not matched to a gene: 5. Germline V gene sequence: CDR1 SGHRS, CDR2 YFSETQ. Here the CDR3 reads CASSGTGGSHGYTF. The DNA for the CDR3 is TGCGCCAGCAGCGGGACAGGGGGGTCGCATGGCTACACCTTC.

The rearrangement uses TRBV4-1 and TRBJ2-7; 10 bases match TRBD1. With 5 bases clipped from V and 4 bases from J, the junction kept 5 bases outside the gene matches. The CDR3 runs 14 residues. Germline V gene data show CDR1 as MGHRA and CDR2 as YSYEKL. CDR3 region: CASSFGTGDYEQYF. The CDR3 bases are TGCGCCAGCAGCTTCGGGACAGGGGATTACGAGCAGTACTTC.

The chain has TRBV10-3 and TRBJ2-7; a possible D gene is TRBD1 (6 bases). Germline assignment: CDR1 ENHRY and CDR2 SYGVKD. Trimming removed 3 bases from V and 3 bases from J, with 12 bases in between. The length of the CDR3 is 14 residues. The CDR3, as DNA: TGTGCCATCAGTGATTATACAGGGTACTACGAGCAGTACTTC. Translating it yields CAISDYTGYYEQYF.

This sequence joins TRBV5-1 and TRBJ2-2; tentatively, D is TRBD1 (5 bases). V lost 1 base and J lost 5, with 12 bases in between. This CDR3 spans 15 amino acids. The germline V gene encodes CDR1 SGHRS and CDR2 YFSETQ. The CDR3: CASSLSGIITGELFF. The CDR3 nucleotides are TGCGCCAGCAGCTTGTCAGGGATTATTACCGGGGAGCTGTTTTTT. Full variable domain (outside the CDR3, taken from reference TRBV5-1 and TRBJ2-2): KAGVTQTPRYLIKTRGQQVTLSCSPISGHRSVSWYQQTPGQGLQFLFEYFSETQRNKGNFPGRFSGRQFSNSRSEMNVSTLELGDSALYLCASSLSGIITGELFFGEGSRLTVL.

This clone was observed a single time. This chain connects TRBV29-1 to TRBJ2-3; D call uncertain. V was trimmed by 4 bases and J by 1 base, leaving 6 bases between them. The CDR3 contains 12 residues. Germline-derived CDR1 and CDR2 are SQVTM and ANQGSEA. The CDR3 sequence: CSVGGGTDTQYF. CDR3 nucleotides: TGCAGCGTTGGAGGTGGCACAGATACGCAGTATTTT.

The V and J genes are TRBV10-3 and TRBJ2-2; D gene unclear. Deletions cut 0 bases from V and 6 bases from J, with 8 bases between. This CDR3 comprises 14 residues. Per the germline V gene, CDR1 is ENHRY and CDR2 is SYGVKD. The DNA of the CDR3 is TGTGCCATCAGTGAGTCCATGGGCGCCGGGGAGCTGTTTTTT. It translates to CAISESMGAGELFF.

V gene TRBV18 combines with J gene TRBJ1-6; 8 bases align to TRBD1. Trimming removed 4 bases from V and 6 bases from J; junction bases left unmatched: 2. Looked up from germline, CDR1 is KGHSH and CDR2 is LQKENI. The CDR3 has 14 amino acids. The CDR3 region is CASSRTGFNSPLHF. CDR3 nucleotide sequence: TGTGCCAGCTCACGGACAGGGTTTAATTCACCCCTCCACTTT.

The chain is built from TRBV7-3 and TRBJ2-3, with D tentatively TRBD2 (5 bases). Germline loops: CDR1 SGHTA, CDR2 FQGTGA. Deletions cut 5 bases from V and 1 base from J, with 10 bases between. The CDR3 consists of 14 residues. CDR3 bases: TGTGCCAGCAGCCCCGGACTTCGCACAGATACGCAGTATTTT. This sequence encodes CASSPGLRTDTQYF.

V is TRBV4-1 and J is TRBJ1-5; weak D call: TRBD1 (6 bases). Looked up from germline, CDR1 is MGHRA and CDR2 is YSYEKL. The V gene lost 0 bases and the J gene lost 6 bases, with 15 bases spanning the gap. There are 16 residues in the CDR3. The CDR3: CASSQDVEGVAQPQHF. The CDR3 coding sequence is TGCGCCAGCAGCCAAGACGTTGAGGGGGTTGCTCAGCCCCAGCATTTT.

The genes are TRBV27 and TRBJ1-4; D might be TRBD1 (6 bases). CDR3 length equals 16 residues. Germline loops: CDR1 MNHEY, CDR2 SMNVEV (reference sequence). V gave up 1 base and J gave up 7 bases, with 16 bases separating them. The CDR3 DNA reads TGTGCCAGCAGTTTATTAGTGGGGGGGGCAGTTGAAAAACTGTTTTTT. Its translation is CASSLLVGGAVEKLFF.

This clone was observed once. V usage is TRBV7-6 and J usage is TRBJ2-1; 8 positions match TRBD1. This CDR3 has 16 residues. V lost 6 bases and J lost 0; bases outside the gene matches: 7. CDR1 SGHVS and CDR2 FNYEAQ come from the germline V gene. CDR3 nucleotides: TGTGCCAGCAGTCCGACAGGGGCTGGCTCCTACAATGAGCAGTTCTTC. Protein sequence: CASSPTGAGSYNEQFF.

The chain combines TRBV6-5 with TRBJ2-6; the D gene is possibly TRBD2 (5 bases). This CDR3 has 13 residues. Germline V gives CDR1 MNHEY, CDR2 SVGAGI. V lost 10 bases to trimming and J lost 4 bases, with 11 bases between them. CDR3 bases: TGTGCCACCGCCCGGGGAGGGGCCAACGTCCTGACTTTC. Protein sequence: CATARGGANVLTF.

This chain links TRBV28 with TRBJ2-7; no firm D call. Germline CDR1 reads MDHEN; CDR2 reads SYDVKM. V was cut by 6 bases and J by 4 bases, with 7 bases left in between. The CDR3 spans 11 residues. The CDR3 protein is CASRQLYEQYF. The CDR3 region has the DNA TGTGCCAGCAGACAACTATACGAGCAGTACTTC.

CDR3 residues: CASRGTDGYTF. Here the CDR3 DNA reads TGTGCCAGCCGCGGGACAGATGGCTACACCTTC. The rearrangement joins TRBV30 to TRBJ1-2; 7 nucleotides align to TRBD1. Unmatched junction bases numbered 6, after V lost 8 bases and J lost 6 bases. Germline assignment: CDR1 GTSNPN and CDR2 SVGIG (reference sequence). There are 11 residues in the CDR3. The whole variable domain, remainder taken from reference TRBV30 and TRBJ1-2, is SQTIHQWPATLVQPVGSPLSLECTVEGTSNPNLYWYRQAAGRGLQLLFYSVGIGQISSEVPQNLSASRPQDRQFILSSKKLLLSDSGFYLCASRGTDGYTFGSGTRLTVV.

This chain uses TRBV4-1 with TRBJ2-3; 12 nucleotides align to TRBD2. The V gene end was trimmed by 1 base and the J gene end by 4 bases; junction bases not matched to a gene: 6. The V gene's germline CDR1 is MGHRA and CDR2 YSYEKL. The CDR3 contains 17 residues. The CDR3 coding sequence is TGCGCCAGCAGCCAAGCCCCGACTAGCGGGGGCCCAGATACGCAGTATTTT. Translated: CASSQAPTSGGPDTQYF.

The chain has TRBV13 and TRBJ2-5, with 7 bases aligning to TRBD2. V gave up 7 bases and J gave up 5 bases; unmatched junction bases: 10. This CDR3 comprises 14 residues. In germline, CDR1 is PRHDT, CDR2 FYEKMQ (reference sequence). The DNA for the CDR3 is TGTGCCAGCACCTTGGTGGCGGGGGTGGAGACCCAGTACTTC. Amino acids: CASTLVAGVETQYF.

This chain links TRBV5-1 with TRBJ2-7; D might be TRBD2 (6 bases). The CDR3 runs to 14 residues. The V and J ends lost 4 bases and 3 bases respectively, with 14 bases between them. Germline CDR1 reads SGHRS; CDR2 reads YFSETQ. The CDR3 nucleotides read TGCGCCAGCAGCCCGGGGGTGGAAATCTACGAGCAGTACTTC. Its protein product is CASSPGVEIYEQYF.

DNA for the CDR3: TGCGCCAGCAGCGCAGAAAACGGGGGGAGAAATGAGCAGTTCTTC. Its translation: CASSAENGGRNEQFF. V and J are TRBV5-1 and TRBJ2-1, with TRBD2 matching 7 bases. The CDR3 is 15 amino acids. J lost 7 bases, V lost 4 bases, and 11 bases had no gene match. CDR1 is SGHRS, CDR2 YFSETQ, per germline.

CDR3 coding DNA: TGCGCCAGCAGCTCCATTCTGTTTTTT. It codes for CASSSILFF. The chain combines TRBV5-1 with TRBJ1-4; D remains unclear. The ends were cut back, 3 bases at V and 14 bases at J, with 5 bases in the middle. In germline, CDR1 is SGHRS, CDR2 YFSETQ. The CDR3 is made up of 9 amino acids. The full variable domain, in which reference TRBV5-1 and TRBJ1-4 provide the parts outside the CDR3, is KAGVTQTPRYLIKTRGQQVTLSCSPISGHRSVSWYQQTPGQGLQFLFEYFSETQRNKGNFPGRFSGRQFSNSRSEMNVSTLELGDSALYLCASSSILFFGSGTQLSVL.